This T cell receptor beta chain was obtained from a study of blood T cell repertoires in COVID-19. The CDR3 loop spans 14 amino acids. V was pared by 3 bases and J by 1 base, with 7 bases between. Germline CDR1 MNHEY, CDR2 SMNVEV (reference sequence). The method was immunoSEQ multiplex PCR; TCRdb's version includes in-frame clones alone and lacks a portion of them. The top ten hold roughly 2.4% of the sample, which has approximately 220,000 clones, around 85% seen once. The sequence came from a woman between 45 and 60 years old with acute or convalescent COVID-19. Sequencing was done on a sample of peripheral blood. The chain carries TRBV27 and TRBJ1-5, with D uncertain. The CDR3 DNA reads as TGTGCCAGCAGTTTCTCAAGCAGCAATCAGCCCCAGCATTTT. Protein sequence: CASSFSSSNQPQHF.